The 12 T cell receptor beta chains below all came from one sample that was sequenced in a study of blood T cell repertoires in COVID-19. Clones were read by immunoSEQ multiplex PCR, and TCRdb kept only the in-frame ones, dropping some. The table lists 150,000 to 200,000 clones, approximately 87% of them singletons. Sample: peripheral blood. These receptors originate from an older woman with acute or convalescent COVID-19.

V gene TRBV10-3 combines with J gene TRBJ1-1, with 11 bases that match TRBD1. Trimming at V came to 5 bases and at J to 1 base, leaving 6 bases not matched to a gene. The CDR3 has 16 residues. Per the germline V gene, CDR1 is ENHRY and CDR2 is SYGVKD. Written as DNA, the CDR3 is TGTGCCATCAGTACGGACAGGGGGCTTGGGAACACTGAAGCTTTCTTT. Translated, it gives CAISTDRGLGNTEAFF.

The chain combines TRBV7-2 with TRBJ2-3; 7 positions agree with TRBD2. The germline CDR1 and CDR2 sequences are SGHTA and FQGNSA. The CDR3 contains 16 residues. After removal of 1 base from V and 2 bases from J, the junction contained 6 bases not matched to a gene. As DNA, the CDR3 is TGTGCCAGCAGCTTAGGGGGGACTACCCTCACAGATACGCAGTATTTT. It encodes CASSLGGTTLTDTQYF.

The chain carries TRBV6-4 and TRBJ1-2, with 7 bases identical to TRBD1. The CDR3 extends over 16 amino acids. CDR1 MRHNA and CDR2 SNTAGT come from the germline V gene. The trim removed 6 bases at V and 4 bases at J, leaving 14 bases unmatched. In DNA, the CDR3 is TGTGCCAGCAGACCCGGGACAGCCGAGAAGTCCTATGGCTACACCTTC. Translation: CASRPGTAEKSYGYTF.

The chain uses TRBV28 and TRBJ1-2, with D unresolved. The CDR3 runs 14 residues. Trimming stripped 2 bases from V and 4 bases from J, with 11 bases between. The germline V gene encodes CDR1 MDHEN and CDR2 SYDVKM. CDR3 in amino acids: CASSLIASGYGYTF. The CDR3 DNA sequence: TGTGCCAGCAGTTTAATCGCCTCGGGCTATGGCTACACCTTC.

The chain joins TRBV7-2 to TRBJ1-1, with D tentatively TRBD1 (6 bases). The length of the CDR3 is 15 residues. The V gene's germline CDR1 is SGHTA and CDR2 FQGNSA. V lost 6 bases and J lost 4, with 18 bases in between. Here the CDR3 DNA reads TGTGCCAGCAGACCTAATACAGGGTTAGGCACTGAAGCTTTCTTT. Translation gives CASRPNTGLGTEAFF.

The chain links TRBV6-5 to TRBJ2-5; 7 bases are shared with TRBD1. The CDR3 covers 15 residues. Germline V CDR1 and CDR2: MNHEY, SVGAGI. Unmatched junction bases numbered 8, after V lost 6 bases and J lost 1 base. CDR3 DNA: TGTGCCAGCAGCCTAAGATCAGGGGGCCAAGAGACCCAGTACTTC. This sequence encodes CASSLRSGGQETQYF.

This chain uses TRBV3-1 (or the pseudogene TRBV3-2) with TRBJ1-1; 9 nucleotides agree with TRBD1. Germline CDR1 is LGHDT and CDR2 is YNNKEL (reference sequence). J gave up 1 base and V 3 bases, and 9 bases lay outside the gene matches. The CDR3 has 17 residues. This CDR3 is CASSQDYGTGRNTEAFF. The CDR3 nucleotides are TGTGCCAGCAGCCAGGATTACGGGACAGGGAGGAACACTGAAGCTTTCTTT.

The V call is TRBV5-1, the J call TRBJ1-1, with a tentative D call TRBD1 (6 bases). The CDR3 spans 15 residues. Trimming shortened V by 9 bases and J by 4 bases, and 22 bases separated the two germline ends. Per the germline V gene, CDR1 is SGHRS and CDR2 is YFSETQ. The CDR3, as DNA: TGCGCCACCAGAAGGCTTTTCTTGGGGGCCACTGAAGCTTTCTTT. Translated: CATRRLFLGATEAFF.

J is TRBJ1-1 and V is TRBV5-1, with a weak D call TRBD1 (5 bases). Per the germline V gene, CDR1 is SGHRS and CDR2 is YFSETQ. Deletions cut 7 bases from V and 2 bases from J, with 15 bases between. This CDR3 comprises 14 residues. The CDR3 is CASYLGVANTEAFF. For the CDR3, the DNA is TGCGCCAGCTACTTAGGGGTAGCTAACACTGAAGCTTTCTTT.

The chain carries TRBV11-3 and TRBJ2-1, with 8 bases matching TRBD2. The junction had 10 bases not matched to a gene; V was cut back by 3 bases and J by 0 bases. The germline CDR1 and CDR2 sequences are SGHNT and YENEEA. The CDR3 loop spans 18 amino acids. The CDR3 DNA follows: TGTGCCAGCAGCTTCGGGACTAGATTATCTGGCTCCTACAATGAGCAGTTCTTC. This gives the protein CASSFGTRLSGSYNEQFF.

V usage is TRBV5-1 and J usage is TRBJ2-3; TRBD1 is a possible D gene (6 bases). Trimming cost V 4 bases and J 1 base, with 10 bases left between them. Germline values: CDR1 SGHRS, CDR2 YFSETQ. The CDR3 has 14 amino acids. CDR3 DNA: TGCGCCAGCAGCCCAAGGACAGGCACAGATACGCAGTATTTT. It is translated as CASSPRTGTDTQYF.

This rearrangement joins TRBV11-2 to TRBJ2-3, with 7 bases matching TRBD2. Germline CDR1 is SGHAT and CDR2 is FQNNGV. The CDR3 contains 15 residues. With V trimmed by 7 bases and J by 2 bases, 9 bases remained unmatched. CDR3 loop: CASTRAGKSTDTQYF. CDR3 nucleotide sequence: TGTGCCAGCACCCGAGCGGGGAAATCCACAGATACGCAGTATTTT.